These 21 T cell receptor beta chains were sequenced from one sample in a study of T cells after yellow fever vaccination. TCRdb re-called the 5' RACE reads through MiXCR, storing one row per CDR3 protein. Of hundreds of thousands of distinct CDR3 sequences listed, roughly 13% are singletons. The sequences come from PBMCs, collected on the day of the yellow fever booster vaccination. These receptors were obtained from a man aged 30 to 39 who received the YFV17D yellow fever vaccine.

This clonotype was detected a few times. The CDR3 DNA is TGCAGTGCTAGAGACCGGTTAGGGGCCGCCCTGGAGGAGCAGTACTTC. It translates to CSARDRLGAALEEQYF. V gene TRBV20-1 combines with J gene TRBJ2-7; perhaps TRBD1 as D (5 bases). CDR1 is DFQATT, CDR2 SNEGSKA, per germline (reference sequence). CDR3 length: 16 residues. V lost 0 bases to trimming and J lost 7 bases, with 22 bases between them.

There are a few counts of this clonotype. One end of the junction fails to match germline, which may point to a read error. V gene TRBV10-3 combines with J gene TRBJ2-5; unclear D gene. The germline CDR1 and CDR2 sequences are ENHRY and SYGVKD. The CDR3 spans 11 residues. CDR3 residues: CAISDAEIQYF. The CDR3 DNA is TGTGCCATCAGTGATGCGGAGATCCAGTACTTC.

This chain connects TRBV29-1 to TRBJ2-4; D gene unclear. V was pared by 7 bases and J by 3 bases, with 16 bases between. The germline V gene has CDR1 SQVTM and CDR2 ANQGSEA. The length of the CDR3 is 14 residues. CDR3 sequence (DNA): TGCAGCGCCATGAACCCTGTCTACAAAAACATTCAGTACTTC. Protein: CSAMNPVYKNIQYF. Together with reference TRBV29-1 and TRBJ2-4, the CDR3 gives the full variable domain: SAVISQKPSRDICQRGTSLTIQCQVDSQVTMMFWYRQQPGQSLTLIATANQGSEATYESGFVIDKFPISRPNLTFSTLTVSNMSPEDSSIYLCSAMNPVYKNIQYFGAGTRLSVL.

This clonotype was picked up a small number of times. In DNA form, the CDR3 reads TGTGCCAGCTCACCAGTGACAGGGGGAAGCAATCAGCCCCAGCATTTT. Its translation is CASSPVTGGSNQPQHF. The chain joins TRBV18 to TRBJ1-5; 9 bases fit TRBD1. J lost 1 base, V lost 2 bases, and 3 bases had no gene match. There are 16 residues in the CDR3. The germline V gene encodes CDR1 KGHSH and CDR2 LQKENI.

The chain is built from TRBV30 and TRBJ2-1, with D possibly called TRBD1 or TRBD2 (5 bases each). The CDR3 is made up of 14 amino acids. The germline CDR1 and CDR2 sequences are GTSNPN and SVGIG (reference sequence). The germline V and J ends were trimmed by 8 bases and 4 bases, with 18 bases remaining between them. CDR3 amino acids: CALLYRGAYNEQFF. In DNA, the CDR3 is TGTGCCCTGTTGTACCGAGGGGCGTACAATGAGCAGTTCTTC.

This chain uses TRBV7-6 with TRBJ2-7; D unresolved. The ends were cut back, 3 bases at V and 7 bases at J, with 13 bases in the middle. Looked up from germline, CDR1 is SGHVS and CDR2 is FNYEAQ. The CDR3 has 13 residues. DNA of the CDR3: TGTGCCAGCAGCTTCGGATGGAACGGAGAGCAGTACTTC. Translating gives CASSFGWNGEQYF.

This clonotype has a count of ten or more. The rearrangement uses TRBV24-1 and TRBJ2-1, with 7 bases lining up with TRBD2. The CDR3 consists of 16 residues. The J segment lost 1 base and the V segment lost 2 bases, leaving 4 bases of the junction unmatched. From germline, CDR1 is KGHDR and CDR2 SFDVKD. Written as DNA, the CDR3 is TGTGCCACCAGTGATTCCGCTAGCGGTTCCTACAATGAGCAGTTCTTC. Translation: CATSDSASGSYNEQFF.

V gene TRBV4-3 combines with J gene TRBJ2-2; D ambiguous. CDR1 and CDR2 from the germline V gene are LGHNA and YSLEER. With 0 bases removed from V and 5 bases from J, the gap between germline ends came to 7 bases. This CDR3 has 14 amino acids. CDR3 DNA: TGCGCCAGCAGCCAAGAAATGAGGACCGGGGAGCTGTTTTTT. It codes for CASSQEMRTGELFF.

The chain uses TRBV7-2 and TRBJ2-7; a weak D match, TRBD1 (7 bases). The CDR3 sequence is 14 residues long. Trimming stripped 5 bases from V and 3 bases from J, with 14 bases between. Germline-derived CDR1 and CDR2 are SGHTA and FQGNSA. The chain's CDR3 is CASSQGGAYYEQYF. CDR3 sequence (DNA): TGTGCCAGCAGCCAGGGGGGCGCCTACTACGAGCAGTACTTC.

The rearrangement uses TRBV5-1 and TRBJ2-3; 15 bases are shared with TRBD2. The CDR3 has 16 amino acids. V dropped 7 bases and J dropped 4; count of bases not matched to a gene: 7. The V gene's germline CDR1 is SGHRS and CDR2 YFSETQ. CDR3 sequence (DNA): TGCGCCAGCTCAGGACTAGCGGGAGGGCCTGCAGATACGCAGTATTTT. Translated: CASSGLAGGPADTQYF.

J is TRBJ2-1 and V is TRBV20-1; D perhaps matches TRBD2 (6 bases). The CDR3 runs to 13 residues. Germline CDR1 reads DFQATT; CDR2 reads SNEGSKA (reference sequence). Deletions cut 3 bases from V and 10 bases from J, with 16 bases between. CDR3 nucleotides: TGCAGTGCTAGGCCCCCGGGACTTAGAGAGCAGTTCTTC. This gives the protein CSARPPGLREQFF.

The chain couples TRBV5-5 to TRBJ2-6; unclear D gene. CDR1 is SGHKS and CDR2 is YYEKEE in the germline V gene (reference sequence). This CDR3 spans 17 amino acids. V was pared by 2 bases and J by 4 bases, with 16 bases between. CDR3 region: CASSLHTETTGANVLTF. In DNA, the CDR3 is TGTGCCAGCAGCTTACACACCGAGACAACCGGGGCCAACGTCCTGACTTTC. The variable domain in full, completed from reference TRBV5-5 and TRBJ2-6, reads DAGVTQSPTHLIKTRGQQVTLRCSPISGHKSVSWYQQVLGQGPQFIFQYYEKEERGRGNFPDRFSARQFPNYSSELNVNALLLGDSALYLCASSLHTETTGANVLTFGAGSRLTVL.

This clonotype was picked up a small number of times. This chain links TRBV11-1 with TRBJ2-2; 8 nucleotides agree with TRBD2. CDR1 is SGHAT, CDR2 FQDESV, per germline (reference sequence). CDR3 length equals 16 residues. J was trimmed by 5 bases and V by 1 base; bases with no gene match: 6. This CDR3 is CASSLEASGPTGELFF. CDR3 nucleotide sequence: TGTGCCAGCAGCTTAGAAGCTAGCGGGCCTACCGGGGAGCTGTTTTTT.

The chain is built from TRBV7-2 and TRBJ2-7; 8 positions agree with TRBD2. The CDR3 has 13 residues. The ends lost 5 bases at V and 6 bases at J; junction bases unmatched: 6. The V gene's germline CDR1 is SGHTA and CDR2 FQGNSA. The CDR3 nucleotides are TGTGCCAGCAGCATGGTTGCGGGAGGCGAGCAGTACTTC. Its translation is CASSMVAGGEQYF.

This clonotype came up a few times. This sequence joins TRBV5-1 and TRBJ2-7, with D maybe TRBD2 (7 bases). The V gene's germline CDR1 is SGHRS and CDR2 YFSETQ. This CDR3 has 13 amino acids. With 4 bases removed from V and 2 bases from J, the gap between germline ends came to 10 bases. The CDR3 nucleotides read TGCGCCAGCAGCAACGGGGGGCCCTACGAGCAGTACTTC. As protein: CASSNGGPYEQYF.

J is TRBJ2-4 and V is TRBV6-2 or TRBV6-3, with 8 bases fitting TRBD1. Trimming took 6 bases from V and 1 from J; bases not matched to a gene: 5. CDR3 length: 15 residues. Germline CDR1 is MNHEY and CDR2 is SVGEGT. CDR3 in amino acids: CASSPQGDAKNIQYF. The DNA of the CDR3 is TGTGCCAGCAGCCCACAGGGGGACGCCAAAAACATTCAGTACTTC.

V and J are TRBV20-1 and TRBJ1-2; D unresolved. The CDR3 loop spans 15 amino acids. The V gene lost 0 bases and the J gene lost 3 bases, with 14 bases spanning the gap. Germline-derived CDR1 and CDR2 are DFQATT and SNEGSKA (reference sequence). The CDR3 protein is CSARDSRGLDYGYTF. The CDR3, as DNA: TGCAGTGCTAGAGATTCGCGGGGTCTGGACTATGGCTACACCTTC.

This clonotype was recorded at least ten times. V is TRBV4-2 and J is TRBJ2-2; unclear D gene. V lost 4 bases, J lost 1 base, and 10 bases lay in between. This CDR3 is built from 15 residues. Looked up from germline, CDR1 is LGHNA and CDR2 is YNFKEQ. CDR3 region: CASSLTGENTGELFF. The CDR3 coding sequence is TGTGCCAGCAGCCTCACCGGAGAGAACACCGGGGAGCTGTTTTTT.

This chain uses TRBV9 with TRBJ2-2; unclear D gene. Germline lookup yields CDR1 SGDLS and CDR2 YYNGEE. The CDR3 has 17 amino acids. V shed 0 bases and J shed 7 bases, with 19 bases lying between them. CDR3 region: CASSVVGSRTVGGELFF. The CDR3 DNA reads TGTGCCAGCAGCGTAGTGGGTAGCAGGACCGTTGGCGGGGAGCTGTTTTTT.

Notes on this clonotype: With a much larger clone just one base away, this may be a read error. The rearrangement links TRBV6-2 or TRBV6-3 to TRBJ1-2, with a tentative D call TRBD1 (6 bases). Germline V gene sequence: CDR1 MNHEY, CDR2 SVGEGT. CDR3 length: 13 amino acids. DNA of the CDR3: TGTGCCAGCGCCAATGGACAGATTAGTGGCCACACCTTC. This sequence encodes CASANGQISGHTF.

This clonotype appeared many times. V and J are TRBV7-9 and TRBJ1-2; 10 bases are a match to TRBD1. The CDR3 covers 15 residues. With V trimmed by 5 bases and J by 3 bases, 6 bases remained unmatched. The germline V gene encodes CDR1 SEHNR and CDR2 FQNEAQ (reference sequence). CDR3 bases: TGTGCCAGCAGCAAGCGGACAGGGGGGGACTATGGCTACACCTTC. Its translation: CASSKRTGGDYGYTF. Complete variable domain (other parts from reference TRBV7-9 and TRBJ1-2): DTGVSQNPRHKITKRGQNVTFRCDPISEHNRLYWYRQTLGQGPEFLTYFQNEAQLEKSRLLSDRFSAERPKGSFSTLEIQRTEQGDSAMYLCASSKRTGGDYGYTFGSGTRLTVV.